Given below is one TCR beta chain in context. The data are from a study of blood T cell repertoires in COVID-19. Whole-study context: Both acute and convalescent COVID-19 samples were obtained from the United States, Italy and Spain. PBMCs, B-cell-depleted T cells, or T cells were the source of the cDNA or gDNA that made up the material.

Germline-derived CDR1 and CDR2 are KGHSH and LQKENI. The CDR3 consists of 15 residues. Germline trimming cut 0 bases from V and 7 bases from J; bases unmatched to any gene: 7. Under the authors' procedure: Reference gene primer amplification in the assay estimated nucleated cell counts. Profiling relied on immunoSEQ multiplex PCR, and the TCRdb table lists in-frame clones only, not all of them. That table gives V, J and clone size, and the DNA gave D and trimming. The data hold 35,000 to 45,000 clones, with 70% to 80% observed a single time. This clonotype was obtained from a man between 65 and 85 years old with active or convalescent COVID-19. The sequencing input was peripheral blood. The genes are TRBV18 and TRBJ1-1, with 8 nucleotides matching TRBD1. Here the CDR3 DNA reads TGTGCCAGCTCACCACCATCAGGGGGCGGAGGTGAAGCTTTCTTT. Translating gives CASSPPSGGGGEAFF.